The 16 T cell receptor beta chains given below trace back to one sample, sequenced in a study of a mutant IDH1 vaccine in newly diagnosed glioma. Assay used: immunoSEQ multiplex PCR; TCRdb lists only in-frame clones, some missing. The sample carries some 60,000 clones, about 90% recorded once. The time point denotes: week 35, safety follow-up. Doses consisted of 300 ug of mutant IDH1 20-mer peptide each, paired with topical imiquimod. What these receptors recognize is not known. Specimen: PBMCs, collected from a glioma patient whose treatment included an IDH1 peptide vaccine. The receptors shown here come from a man aged 35-49 years with glioma.

This clone is medium-sized within its sample. J is TRBJ2-7 and V is TRBV4-3; D is unresolved. The V and J ends lost 1 base and 0 bases respectively, with 10 bases between them. This CDR3 contains 15 residues. Germline CDR1 is LGHNA and CDR2 is YSLEER. The CDR3 DNA follows: TGCGCCAGCAGCCAAGTTTCGGGCGCCTCCTACGAGCAGTACTTC. Protein: CASSQVSGASYEQYF.

The V and J genes are TRBV19 and TRBJ1-2; D perhaps matches TRBD1 (5 bases). This CDR3 is 16 amino acids long. Trimming removed 6 bases at V and 8 bases at J, with 25 bases between. Germline assignment: CDR1 LNHDA and CDR2 SQIVND (reference sequence). CDR3 bases: TGTGCCAGTAGCCCATTCCAGACAGCGGAGGTTGGGGGCTACACCTTC. It yields the protein CASSPFQTAEVGGYTF.

The chain uses TRBV7-9 and TRBJ2-7, with D possibly matching TRBD2 (5 bases). The V end was cut by 5 bases, the J end by 1 base, with 9 bases between. Germline V gene data show CDR1 as SEHNR and CDR2 as FQNEAQ (reference sequence). The CDR3 length is 13 residues. The CDR3 loop reads CASSPAASYEQYF. The CDR3, as DNA: TGTGCCAGCAGCCCAGCGGCTTCCTACGAGCAGTACTTC.

This sequence joins TRBV18 and TRBJ2-5; no reliable D call. V was cut by 2 bases and J by 1 base, with 5 bases left in between. This CDR3 spans 13 amino acids. CDR1 is KGHSH and CDR2 is LQKENI in the germline V gene. The CDR3 coding sequence is TGTGCCAGCTCACCAACCCCCCAAGAGACCCAGTACTTC. It encodes CASSPTPQETQYF.

V and J are TRBV5-6 and TRBJ2-7; TRBD2 might be the D (6 bases). Per the germline V gene, CDR1 is SGHDT and CDR2 is YYEEEE. V was clipped by 0 bases and J by 11 bases, with 18 bases between them. This CDR3 spans 14 amino acids. For the CDR3, the DNA is TGTGCCAGCAGCTTGGGACTAGTAAGCGAAAAGGAGTACTTC. Translating gives CASSLGLVSEKEYF. The full variable domain, in which reference TRBV5-6 and TRBJ2-7 provide the parts outside the CDR3, is DAGVTQSPTHLIKTRGQQVTLRCSPKSGHDTVSWYQQALGQGPQFIFQYYEEEERQRGNFPDRFSGHQFPNYSSELNVNALLLGDSALYLCASSLGLVSEKEYFGPGTRLTVT.

The V call is TRBV6-1, the J call TRBJ2-5; 8 bases align to TRBD1. The germline gives CDR1 MNHNS, CDR2 SASEGT. With V trimmed by 2 bases and J by 1 base, 3 bases remained unmatched. The CDR3 has 15 amino acids. The CDR3 is CASSELDRGQETQYF. CDR3 bases: TGTGCCAGCAGTGAACTTGACAGGGGCCAAGAGACCCAGTACTTC.

This sequence joins TRBV7-9 and TRBJ1-1; 7 bases fit TRBD1. Trimming cost V 5 bases and J 0 bases; bases outside gene matches: 9. The CDR3 is 16 amino acids. From germline, CDR1 is SEHNR and CDR2 FQNEAQ (reference sequence). CDR3 sequence: CASSGQASGLNTEAFF. The CDR3 region has the DNA TGTGCCAGCAGCGGACAGGCAAGTGGATTGAACACTGAAGCTTTCTTT.

The genes are TRBV4-1 and TRBJ2-5, with TRBD2 matching 14 bases. After removal of 0 bases from V and 7 bases from J, the junction contained 10 bases not matched to a gene. CDR3 length: 18 residues. Germline V CDR1 and CDR2: MGHRA, YSYEKL. The CDR3 sequence is CASSQDKGTSGSTRTQYF. In DNA, the CDR3 is TGCGCCAGCAGCCAAGATAAAGGGACTAGCGGGAGTACTAGGACCCAGTACTTC.

The chain combines TRBV5-1 with TRBJ1-2; TRBD1 might be the D (5 bases). Germline V gives CDR1 SGHRS, CDR2 YFSETQ. Trimming took 2 bases from V and 5 from J, leaving 10 bases between them. This CDR3 has 13 residues. Here the CDR3 DNA reads TGCGCCAGCAGCTTTGGGACGGGATATGGCTACACCTTC. Translated: CASSFGTGYGYTF.

J is TRBJ2-5 and V is TRBV5-1; D is unresolved. The ends were cut back, 4 bases at V and 1 base at J, with 8 bases in the middle. Germline CDR1 reads SGHRS; CDR2 reads YFSETQ. The CDR3 spans 13 residues. As DNA, the CDR3 is TGCGCCAGCAGCACAGACGCCCAAGAGACCCAGTACTTC. Translating gives CASSTDAQETQYF.

This clone was recorded only once. CDR3 loop: CASSLRSDRAYEQYF. The CDR3 nucleotides are TGCGCCAGCAGCTTGAGATCGGACAGGGCCTACGAGCAGTACTTC. The chain uses TRBV5-1 and TRBJ2-7; 8 nucleotides line up with TRBD1. CDR1 and CDR2 (germline): SGHRS, YFSETQ. After removal of 1 base from V and 2 bases from J, the junction contained 5 bases not matched to a gene. The CDR3 has 15 residues. The entire variable domain, with the rest obtained from reference TRBV5-1 and TRBJ2-7, is as follows: KAGVTQTPRYLIKTRGQQVTLSCSPISGHRSVSWYQQTPGQGLQFLFEYFSETQRNKGNFPGRFSGRQFSNSRSEMNVSTLELGDSALYLCASSLRSDRAYEQYFGPGTRLTVT.

The chain uses TRBV6-6 and TRBJ2-2, with D possibly being TRBD2 (5 bases). Trimming removed 7 bases from V and 2 bases from J, with 14 bases in between. The germline V gene encodes CDR1 MNHNY and CDR2 SVGAGI (reference sequence). The CDR3 spans 15 residues. CDR3 coding DNA: TGTGCCAGCAACCCGAGGGCCGCTAACACCGGGGAGCTGTTTTTT. Its translation: CASNPRAANTGELFF.

V and J are TRBV7-2 and TRBJ2-7; unclear D gene. The CDR3 loop spans 12 amino acids. V dropped 5 bases and J dropped 3 bases, with 8 bases sitting between them. The germline V gene encodes CDR1 SGHTA and CDR2 FQGNSA. The CDR3 coding sequence is TGTGCCAGCAGCCCCGATTTCTACGAGCAGTACTTC. Protein: CASSPDFYEQYF. Variable domain in full (rest from reference TRBV7-2 and TRBJ2-7): GAGVSQSPSNKVTEKGKDVELRCDPISGHTALYWYRQSLGQGLEFLIYFQGNSAPDKSGLPSDRFSAERTGGSVSTLTIQRTQQEDSAVYLCASSPDFYEQYFGPGTRLTVT.

The rearrangement joins TRBV7-3 to TRBJ1-1; 9 bases are shared with TRBD1. Germline loops: CDR1 SGHTA, CDR2 FQGTGA. The CDR3 is 13 amino acids. V dropped 5 bases and J dropped 7; count of bases not matched to a gene: 5. The CDR3 nucleotides read TGTGCCAGCAGCGGGGACAGGGAGGGTGAAGCTTTCTTT. It specifies CASSGDREGEAFF.

The chain joins TRBV6-1 to TRBJ2-5; D is unresolved. The CDR3 has 15 amino acids. The ends were cut back, 3 bases at V and 4 bases at J, with 15 bases in the middle. Per germline, CDR1 MNHNS and CDR2 SASEGT. CDR3 sequence (DNA): TGTGCCAGCAGTGAGTGGGCAGCCACGGGAGAGACCCAGTACTTC. Protein: CASSEWAATGETQYF.

The chain employs TRBV28 and TRBJ1-3; D gene unclear. The CDR3 covers 14 residues. V lost 1 base and J 4 bases, leaving 8 bases between the germline ends. Germline lookup yields CDR1 MDHEN and CDR2 SYDVKM. CDR3 sequence (DNA): TGTGCCAGCAGTTTATCGGGATCGGGAAACACCATATATTTT. As protein: CASSLSGSGNTIYF.